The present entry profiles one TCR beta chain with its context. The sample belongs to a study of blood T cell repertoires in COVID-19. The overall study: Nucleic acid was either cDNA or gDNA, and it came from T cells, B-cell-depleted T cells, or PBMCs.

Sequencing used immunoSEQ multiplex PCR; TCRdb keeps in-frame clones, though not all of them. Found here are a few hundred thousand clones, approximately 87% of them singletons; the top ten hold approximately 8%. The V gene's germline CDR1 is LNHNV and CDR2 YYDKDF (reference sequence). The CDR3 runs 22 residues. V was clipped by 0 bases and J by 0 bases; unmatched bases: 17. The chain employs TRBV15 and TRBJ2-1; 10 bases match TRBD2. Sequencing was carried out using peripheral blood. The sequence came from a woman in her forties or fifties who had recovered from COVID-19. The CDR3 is CATSRDAVGLAGAAPSYNEQFF. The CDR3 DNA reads TGTGCCACCAGCAGAGATGCGGTTGGGCTAGCGGGAGCGGCCCCCTCCTACAATGAGCAGTTCTTC.